This is a list of T cell receptor beta chains from one sample in a study of T cell repertoires in cytomegalovirus infection. TCRdb redid the calling of the reads with MiXCR, one entry per CDR3 protein. In the table there are about 920,000 distinct CDR3 sequences, more than 25% of which are singletons. Their specific antigens are unknown. The material was cultured CD8+ T cells from PBMCs, obtained from culture after CMV antigen stimulation. All receptors come from a human donor in good health (CMV status not recorded). Some clones in this sample may be carry-over from other donors' samples. CDR3s include the opening cysteine and the closing phenylalanine or tryptophan. A D gene is named only where the DNA matches it firmly. Clone size, where shown, is once, few, many, or a class for clones that have expanded.

.	TRBV11-1	TRBJ2-3	.	CASSPRRGGSTDTQYF	TGTGCCAGCAGCCCTCGGAGGGGGGGTAGCACAGATACGCAGTATTTT
TRBD2	TRBV4-3	TRBJ2-3	few	CASSQESSVTSGVPGADTQYF	TGCGCCAGCAGCCAAGAGTCCAGCGTCACTAGCGGGGTACCCGGCGCAGATACGCAGTATTTT
TRBD1	TRBV12-3/TRBV12-4	TRBJ1-2	.	CAGGQGRRNYAGYTF	TGTGCCGGCGGACAGGGGAGGCGTAACTATGCGGGCTACACCTTC
.	TRBV5-1	TRBJ1-1	few	CASYQGKGTEAFF	TGCGCCAGCTACCAGGGGAAGGGGACTGAAGCTTTCTTT
.	TRBV13	TRBJ2-1	few	CASRGESRGEQFF	TGTGCCAGCAGGGGGGAAAGCCGTGGTGAGCAGTTCTTC
TRBD1	TRBV24-1	TRBJ2-1	few	CATSFRGTGSYNEQFF	TGTGCCACCAGTTTCAGAGGGACAGGCTCCTACAATGAGCAGTTCTTC
TRBD1	TRBV19	TRBJ1-1	.	CASRATGVTEAFF	TGTGCCAGTAGAGCTACAGGGGTCACTGAAGCTTTCTTT
TRBD2	TRBV7-6	TRBJ2-3	few	CASTPGGQSTDTQYF	TGTGCCAGCACCCCGGGGGGGCAGAGCACAGATACGCAGTATTTT
.	TRBV4-2	TRBJ1-6	.	CASSQDGGVGSPLHF	TGTGCCAGCAGCCAAGATGGCGGGGTTGGTTCACCCCTCCACTTT
.	TRBV7-9	TRBJ1-2	few	CASSPGIVNYGYTF	TGTGCCAGCAGCCCAGGAATAGTGAACTATGGCTACACCTTC
TRBD2	TRBV7-9	TRBJ2-1	few	CASSLASGGSYNEQFF	TGTGCCAGCAGCTTAGCGAGCGGGGGGTCTTACAATGAGCAGTTCTTC
.	TRBV6-5	TRBJ1-1	many	CASSYDRKNTEAFF	TGTGCCAGCAGTTACGACAGAAAGAACACTGAAGCTTTCTTT
TRBD2	TRBV4-1	TRBJ2-5	.	CASSQVPRLAGGQETQYF	TGCGCCAGCAGCCAAGTACCCCGACTAGCGGGGGGGCAAGAGACCCAGTACTTC
TRBD1	TRBV27	TRBJ1-1	many	CASSGQDRRNSEAFF	TGTGCCAGCAGCGGACAGGACAGGCGGAATAGTGAAGCTTTCTTT
TRBD1	TRBV7-6	TRBJ2-3	many	CASSSNRGHTDTQYF	TGTGCCAGCAGCTCTAACAGGGGGCACACAGATACGCAGTATTTT
TRBD2	TRBV7-2	TRBJ2-2	.	CASSPGALAGGLSGELFF	TGTGCCAGCAGCCCAGGGGCGCTAGCGGGGGGGCTGAGCGGGGAGCTGTTTTTT
.	TRBV2	TRBJ1-1	.	CASGRGEAFF	TGTGCCAGCGGGCGGGGGGAAGCTTTCTTT
.	TRBV6-1	TRBJ2-3	.	CASSYSLASITDTQYF	TGTGCCAGCAGTTACAGTCTAGCCAGTATTACAGATACGCAGTATTTT
.	TRBV12-3/TRBV12-4	TRBJ1-1	.	CASSAGHLEAFF	TGTGCCAGCAGCGCGGGGCACTTGGAAGCTTTCTTT
.	TRBV7-9	TRBJ2-5	few	CASSLLTGYQETQYF	TGTGCCAGCAGCTTATTGACAGGTTACCAAGAGACCCAGTACTTC
.	TRBV20-1	TRBJ1-2	.	CSARTGFGSYGYTF	TGCAGTGCGCGAACAGGGTTCGGAAGCTATGGCTACACCTTC
TRBD1	TRBV7-9	TRBJ1-2	.	CASSPGQEKYGYTF	TGTGCCAGCAGCCCGGGACAGGAAAAATATGGCTACACCTTC
.	TRBV27	TRBJ2-1	once	CASSFLAVRSYNEQFF	TGTGCCAGCAGTTTCCTTGCGGTGAGGTCCTACAATGAGCAGTTCTTC
.	TRBV6-1	TRBJ2-1	few	CASSARGGSYNEQFF	TGTGCCAGCAGCGCGCGGGGCGGGTCCTACAATGAGCAGTTCTTC
TRBD2	TRBV5-5	TRBJ2-5	once	CASSFGRMYGGAGETQYF	TGTGCCAGCAGCTTCGGAAGGATGTACGGGGGGGCCGGGGAGACCCAGTACTTC
.	TRBV4-3	TRBJ1-2	.	CASFGPSGGYTF	TGCGCCAGCTTTGGACCCTCGGGAGGCTACACCTTC
TRBD1	TRBV4-1	TRBJ2-5	.	CASSGPGTGFQETQYF	TGCGCCAGCAGCGGTCCCGGGACAGGGTTTCAAGAGACCCAGTACTTC
.	TRBV6-2/TRBV6-3	TRBJ1-1	many	CASSYSQGTAEAFF	TGTGCCAGCAGTTACTCCCAGGGGACCGCTGAAGCTTTCTTT
.	TRBV11-3	TRBJ2-7	.	CASSPPGRGEQYF	TGTGCCAGCAGCCCTCCTGGCAGAGGCGAGCAGTACTTC
.	TRBV7-9	TRBJ1-6	.	CASSSNSPPHF	TGTGCCAGCAGCTCTAATTCACCCCCCCACTTT
.	TRBV12-5	TRBJ2-2	few	CASGLDTGELFF	TGTGCTAGTGGTTTGGACACCGGGGAGCTGTTTTTT
TRBD1	TRBV7-2	TRBJ1-2	many	CASSYPTGWVGYTF	TGTGCCAGCAGCTACCCGACAGGGTGGGTTGGCTACACCTTC
TRBD1	TRBV11-2	TRBJ1-4	.	CASSLTGTGGQKLFF	TGTGCCAGCAGCTTGACCGGGACAGGGGGACAAAAACTGTTTTTT
TRBD1	TRBV5-1	TRBJ1-1	.	CASSLVQGAGTEAFF	TGCGCCAGCAGCTTGGTACAGGGGGCAGGAACTGAAGCTTTCTTT
.	TRBV6-1	TRBJ2-5	once	CASSTPGNQETQYF	TGTGCCAGCAGCACCCCGGGAAACCAAGAGACCCAGTACTTC
.	TRBV7-9	TRBJ2-2	few	CASSLAIWDTNTGELFF	TGTGCCAGCAGCTTAGCAATCTGGGACACGAACACCGGGGAGCTGTTTTTT
.	TRBV6-6	TRBJ2-7	.	CANSYSRQKSSYEQYF	TGTGCCAACAGTTACTCGCGGCAGAAAAGCTCCTACGAGCAGTACTTC
.	TRBV20-1	TRBJ1-5	few	CSARDVGYGNQPQHF	TGCAGTGCTAGAGATGTAGGCTATGGCAATCAGCCCCAGCATTTT
.	TRBV19	TRBJ1-1	few	CASSIIQGRYTEAFF	TGTGCCAGTAGTATCATACAGGGTCGCTACACTGAAGCTTTCTTT
TRBD1	TRBV12-3/TRBV12-4	TRBJ1-1	.	CASSPTGAVNTEAFF	TGTGCCAGCAGCCCAACAGGGGCCGTTAACACTGAAGCTTTCTTT
.	TRBV27	TRBJ1-6	.	CASSDQGFYNSPLHF	TGTGCCAGCAGTGACCAGGGATTCTATAATTCACCCCTCCACTTT
.	TRBV6-5	TRBJ1-2	few	CASSYKSPGESDGYTF	TGTGCCAGCAGTTACAAATCGCCAGGGGAGTCGGATGGCTACACCTTC
TRBD1	TRBV7-2	TRBJ2-5	few	CASSFYRGVQETQYF	TGTGCCAGCAGCTTTTACAGGGGAGTACAAGAGACCCAGTACTTC
.	TRBV7-9	TRBJ1-6	.	CASSLRGKGWDF	TGTGCCAGCAGCTTAAGGGGGAAAGGATGGGACTTT
.	TRBV28	TRBJ1-6	many	CASRPTAVNSPLHF	TGTGCCAGCAGACCGACAGCCGTTAATTCACCCCTCCACTTT
.	TRBV20-1	TRBJ2-7	.	CSARPVTGSLEQYF	TGCAGTGCTAGACCCGTCACAGGATCTTTGGAGCAGTACTTC
TRBD1	TRBV6-1	TRBJ1-5	.	CASSPGQGARQPQHF	TGTGCCAGCAGTCCGGGACAGGGGGCGAGACAGCCCCAGCATTTT
.	TRBV20-1	TRBJ2-5	few	CSARDLNQETQYF	TGCAGTGCTAGAGATTTAAACCAAGAGACCCAGTACTTC
TRBD1	TRBV18	TRBJ2-3	.	CASSRGQGEITDTQYF	TGTGCCAGCTCCCGCGGACAGGGGGAAATAACAGATACGCAGTATTTT
.	TRBV6-1	TRBJ1-1	.	CASSDQDNTEAFF	TGTGCCAGCAGTGATCAGGATAACACTGAAGCTTTCTTT